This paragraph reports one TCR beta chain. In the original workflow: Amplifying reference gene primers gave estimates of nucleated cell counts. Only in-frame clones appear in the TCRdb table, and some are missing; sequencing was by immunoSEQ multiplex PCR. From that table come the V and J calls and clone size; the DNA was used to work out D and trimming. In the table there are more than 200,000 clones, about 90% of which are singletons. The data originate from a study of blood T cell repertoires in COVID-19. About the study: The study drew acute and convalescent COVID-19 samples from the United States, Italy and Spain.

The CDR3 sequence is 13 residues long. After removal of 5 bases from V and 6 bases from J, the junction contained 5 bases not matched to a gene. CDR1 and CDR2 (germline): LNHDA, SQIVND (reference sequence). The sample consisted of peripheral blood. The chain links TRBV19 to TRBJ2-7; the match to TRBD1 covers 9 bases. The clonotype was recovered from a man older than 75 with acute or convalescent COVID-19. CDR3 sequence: CASSRDREGEQYF. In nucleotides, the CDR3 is TGTGCCAGTAGTCGGGACAGGGAAGGCGAGCAGTACTTC.